The source of this TCR beta chain is a study of T cells of healthy individuals (dated by TCRdb to 2016 to 2019). The CDR1 and CDR2 encoded by the germline V gene are SGDLS and YYNGEE. After removal of 4 bases from V and 7 bases from J, the junction retains 10 bases not matched to a gene. The CDR3 covers 16 residues, taking in both the cysteine and the phenylalanine. Kept here is only the CDR3 DNA, which spans 48 bases and is read in frame from base 1. Receptors were amplified or captured by 5' RACE. Sequencing was carried out with an Illumina MiSeq. TCRdb trimmed public reads at Q25 via fastp, called clones via MiXCR and kept in-frame beta chains. Each entry is one CDR3 protein sequence, shown with its most common DNA and genes. Across this sample there are around 98,000 distinct CDR3 sequences, with about 16% seen only once. The ten top clones hold 6% to 8% of the sample. This clonotype has just a few counts. Its binding antigen is unknown. No base quality information exists; no much larger clone differs at one position.

The chain is assembled from TRBV9 and TRBJ2-1, and 11 junction bases match TRBD2. The sequence was obtained from a human donor in good health. The nucleotides are TGTGCCAGCAGCTCACCTAGACTAGCGGGAAATAATGAGCAGTTCTTC. It translates as CASSSPRLAGNNEQFF.